The rows below give T cell receptor beta chains drawn from one sample of a study of beta chain features in type 1 diabetes. Produced via immunoSEQ multiplex PCR; TCRdb's table is partial and in-frame only. The sample holds about 620,000 clones, about 14% seen once. The sequenced sample was naive CD4+ T cells from blood. These receptors came from a man younger than 35 in good health. CDR3s include the opening cysteine and the closing phenylalanine or tryptophan. The D gene is left open where the match is weak. Not every row has a clone size; where given, it reads once, few, many or a size class.

>TRBD2|TRBV4-3|15|TRBJ2-7|few
TGCGCCAGCAGCCAAGATCAGGGACTAGTCCTTCAGCAGTACTTC
CASSQDQGLVLQQYF
>NA|TRBV28|11|TRBJ1-2|NA
TGTGCCAGCAGTTTAGGGGTAGGCTACACCTTC
CASSLGVGYTF
>TRBD2|TRBV30|16|TRBJ2-3|NA
TGTGCCTGGAGGTGGCGGGGGGGCCAAGAAGTCGATACGCAGTATTTT
CAWRWRGGQEVDTQYF
>NA|TRBV23-1|17|TRBJ2-1|NA
TGCGCCAGCAGTCACCCGGGACAATCGAGCTCCTACAATGAGCAGTTCTTC
CASSHPGQSSSYNEQFF
>TRBD2|TRBV2|16|TRBJ2-1|NA
TGTGCCAGTAATGGACTAGCGGGGGGCTCCTACAATGAGCAGTTCTTC
CASNGLAGGSYNEQFF
>NA|TRBV7-8|15|TRBJ2-6|few
TGTGCCAGCAGCTTTCAGAGCTCTGGGGCCAACGTCCTGACTTTC
CASSFQSSGANVLTF
>TRBD1|TRBV19|18|TRBJ2-4|NA
TGTGCCAGTAGTCCGATTATTGGACAGGGACCAGCCAAAAACATTCAGTACTTC
CASSPIIGQGPAKNIQYF
>TRBD1|TRBV2|14|TRBJ1-2|NA
TGTGCCAGCATCAGGGACAGGGGGCAAGGTGGCTACACCTTC
CASIRDRGQGGYTF
>NA|TRBV7-2|15|TRBJ1-4|few
TGTGCCAGCAGCCCCCGTTGGGGGGCTAATGAAAAACTGTTTTTT
CASSPRWGANEKLFF
>NA|TRBV6-5|14|TRBJ2-3|few
TGTGCCAGCAGTTCAAGAAGAAGCACAGATACGCAGTATTTT
CASSSRRSTDTQYF
>NA|TRBV9|15|TRBJ2-3|NA
TGTGCCAGCAGCTTATCTAGCCTCCCCACAGATACGCAGTATTTT
CASSLSSLPTDTQYF
>TRBD1|TRBV10-3|15|TRBJ1-1|few
TGTGCCATCACTACCTCGGACAGGGTGAACACTGAAGCTTTCTTT
CAITTSDRVNTEAFF
>NA|TRBV28|14|TRBJ2-7|NA
TGTGCCAGCAGTTTATCCCAGGCCTCCTACGAGCAGTACTTC
CASSLSQASYEQYF
>NA|TRBV2|13|TRBJ2-4|NA
TGTGCCAGCAGTGCCGGAGCCAAAAACATTCAGTACTTC
CASSAGAKNIQYF
>NA|TRBV20-1|10|TRBJ1-2|NA
TGCAGTGCTACTAACTATGGCTACACCTTC
CSATNYGYTF
>TRBD1|TRBV7-8|15|TRBJ1-2|few
TGTGCCAGCAGTTCCGGACAGGGTCTAAACTATGGCTACACCTTC
CASSSGQGLNYGYTF
>NA|TRBV9|12|TRBJ1-3|few
TGTGCCAGCAGCGCTCAGGGAAACACCATATATTTT
CASSAQGNTIYF
>TRBD1|TRBV6-5|14|TRBJ2-7|NA
TGTGCCAGCAGAACGACAGGGGCCTCCTACGAGCAGTACTTC
CASRTTGASYEQYF
>TRBD2|TRBV29-1|15|TRBJ2-1|NA
TGCAGCGCCTGGGGGACTAGCGGGAGAGTGGATGAGCAGTTCTTC
CSAWGTSGRVDEQFF
>NA|TRBV18|12|TRBJ2-7|few
TGTGCCAGCTCACCCGCCTCCTACGAGCAGTACTTC
CASSPASYEQYF
>TRBD2|TRBV7-9|16|TRBJ2-2|NA
TGTGCCAGCAGCCGGCTAGCGGGGGCGAACACCGGGGAGCTGTTTTTT
CASSRLAGANTGELFF
>NA|TRBV29-1|15|TRBJ1-2|NA
TGCAGCGTGCGGCTGTTAGGAGCCCCTAACTATGGCTACACCTTC
CSVRLLGAPNYGYTF
>NA|TRBV4-1|17|TRBJ2-1|NA
TGCGCCAGCAGCCTAATACCCCGGGAGCGCTCCTACAATGAGCAGTTCTTC
CASSLIPRERSYNEQFF
>NA|TRBV7-2|14|TRBJ2-7|few
TGTGCCAGCAGCTTAGGCGGACACTACTACGAGCAGTACTTC
CASSLGGHYYEQYF
>NA|TRBV6-6|13|TRBJ1-5|NA
TGTGCCAGCAGTTACGGGGAAGGACAGCCCCAGCATTTT
CASSYGEGQPQHF
>TRBD2|TRBV28|13|TRBJ2-1|NA
TGTGCCAGCACTGAAGCGGGGGCCAATGAGCAGTTCTTC
CASTEAGANEQFF
>NA|TRBV9|12|TRBJ2-3|NA
TGTGCCAGCAGCGTCGTCACAGATACGCAGTATTTT
CASSVVTDTQYF
>TRBD1|TRBV9|15|TRBJ2-5|few
TGTGCCAGCAGCGCCGCACAGGGGGCGCGGGAGACCCAGTACTTC
CASSAAQGARETQYF
>NA|TRBV30|15|TRBJ1-6|few
TGTGCCTGGAGTGTAGAGGGGGGGTTTAGTTCACCCCTCCACTTT
CAWSVEGGFSSPLHF
>TRBD1|TRBV30|13|TRBJ2-5|few
TGTGCCTGGAGACGGGACAGGGAAGAGACCCAGTACTTC
CAWRRDREETQYF
>TRBD1|TRBV5-1|18|TRBJ2-2|NA
TGCGCCAGCAGCGTGTGGGCCCGGGACAGGGAGTGGACCGGGGAGCTGTTTTTT
CASSVWARDREWTGELFF
>TRBD1|TRBV9|14|TRBJ2-7|NA
TGTGCCAGCAGCGTCCACAGGGGACCCTACGAGCAGTACTTC
CASSVHRGPYEQYF
>NA|TRBV7-9|11|TRBJ1-1|many
TGTGCCAGCAGCTTAGGCTACTGGGCTTTCTTT
CASSLGYWAFF
>NA|TRBV10-3|17|TRBJ1-2|few
TGTGCCATCAGTGAGTCGACTCTAACAAGAATGAGCTATGGCTACACCTTC
CAISESTLTRMSYGYTF
>TRBD2|TRBV5-1|15|TRBJ2-7|NA
TGCGCCAGCAGCGACACGGAGCGGGAGTCCTACGAGCAGTACTTC
CASSDTERESYEQYF
>NA|TRBV29-1|13|TRBJ1-5|NA
TGCAGCGTTGAAGAAAGCCCCCATCAGCCCCAGCATTTT
CSVEESPHQPQHF
>NA|TRBV11-2|12|TRBJ2-1|few
TGTGCCAGCAGCCCAGGCTGGAATGAGCAGTTCTTC
CASSPGWNEQFF
>NA|TRBV18|15|TRBJ2-1|NA
TGTGCCAGCTCACCACCTAGGGGCCTAGGCAATGAGCAGTTCTTC
CASSPPRGLGNEQFF
>TRBD1|TRBV29-1|13|TRBJ1-3|NA
TGCAGCGTTGATGCAGGGGGGGGAAACACCATATATTTT
CSVDAGGGNTIYF
>NA|TRBV19|15|TRBJ1-1|few
TGTGCCACCGCCAGAACGGCCCAGGGGAACACTGAAGCTTTCTTT
CATARTAQGNTEAFF
>NA|TRBV28|14|TRBJ2-7|few
TGTGCCAGCAGTTTATCGGGACACGTAACCCCAGGGAACTTC
CASSLSGHVTPGNF